This passage covers 5 T cell receptor beta chains from one sample sequenced in a study of T cell repertoires in cytomegalovirus infection. In TCRdb, the reads were re-called with MiXCR into one record per CDR3 protein. This table has tens of thousands of distinct CDR3 sequences, about 27% appearing once. What these receptors recognize is not known. This sample comprised CD8+ T cells from cultured PBMCs, obtained from culture after CMV antigen stimulation. All receptors come from a human donor in good health (CMV status not recorded). Some clones in this sample may be carry-over from other donors' samples.

This clonotype was seen ten or more times. The CDR3 sequence is CASSTPSGGPPDTQYF. The CDR3, as DNA: TGTGCCAGCAGCACGCCTAGCGGGGGGCCGCCAGATACGCAGTATTTT. The chain combines TRBV7-2 with TRBJ2-3; 11 bases map to TRBD2. CDR1 SGHTA and CDR2 FQGNSA come from the germline V gene. Germline trimming cut 5 bases from V and 4 bases from J; bases unmatched to any gene: 8. CDR3 length: 16 amino acids. The whole variable domain, filled in from reference TRBV7-2 and TRBJ2-3, reads GAGVSQSPSNKVTEKGKDVELRCDPISGHTALYWYRQSLGQGLEFLIYFQGNSAPDKSGLPSDRFSAERTGGSVSTLTIQRTQQEDSAVYLCASSTPSGGPPDTQYFGPGTRLTVL.

This clonotype was found a few times. This chain joins TRBV14 and TRBJ1-2, with a weak D call TRBD1 (5 bases). Germline CDR1 is SGHDN and CDR2 is FVKESK. The CDR3 extends over 15 amino acids. Trimming stripped 4 bases from V and 4 bases from J, with 16 bases between. In nucleotides, the CDR3 is TGTGCCAGCAGCCCCCCCGGGGGGACCATCTATGGCTACACCTTC. It specifies CASSPPGGTIYGYTF.

The chain employs TRBV7-3 and TRBJ2-1, with D hard to call. Germline V gives CDR1 SGHTA, CDR2 FQGTGA. The CDR3 extends over 12 amino acids. Trimming pared 4 bases from V and 10 bases from J, leaving 11 bases between. CDR3 loop: CASSSPGSEQFF. For the CDR3, the DNA is TGTGCCAGCAGCTCACCTGGGTCGGAGCAGTTCTTC.

This clonotype was counted only a few times. The rearrangement links TRBV14 to TRBJ1-6; 8 bases map to TRBD1. The CDR3 runs to 15 residues. With V trimmed by 5 bases and J by 6 bases, 6 bases remained unmatched. Per germline, CDR1 SGHDN and CDR2 FVKESK. As DNA, the CDR3 is TGTGCCAGCAGCTCCCGGACAGGGCTTAATTCACCCCTCCACTTT. Translation gives CASSSRTGLNSPLHF.

This clonotype was counted many times. The chain couples TRBV7-9 to TRBJ1-2; weak D call: TRBD1 (6 bases). From germline, CDR1 is SEHNR and CDR2 FQNEAQ (reference sequence). CDR3 length equals 14 residues. The V and J ends lost 0 bases and 7 bases respectively, with 12 bases between them. CDR3 DNA: TGTGCCAGCAGCTTAGCCGCGGGGGCACGTGGCTACACCTTC. It translates to CASSLAAGARGYTF.